This TCR beta chain was identified in a study of T cells in Graves' hyperthyroidism and ophthalmopathy. This clonotype was recorded many times. It was RNA transcripts that yielded the amplified TCR beta CDR3 regions. TCR CDR3 underwent first-round RT-PCR with the HTBI primer set. Each CDR3 protein gets one entry after TCRdb re-called the multiplex PCR reads with MiXCR. The sample has hundreds of thousands of distinct CDR3 sequences, about 12% seen once. The CDR3 contains 13 residues. The ends lost 5 bases at V and 4 bases at J; junction bases unmatched: 4. Germline CDR1 is SGHAT and CDR2 is FQNNGV. The clonotype was recovered from a woman aged 18-30 years with Graves' hyperthyroidism. Sample: blood. V gene TRBV11-2 combines with J gene TRBJ1-1, with 7 bases lining up with TRBD1. Here the CDR3 reads CASSQPGGTEAFF. The CDR3, as DNA: TGTGCCAGCAGCCAACCAGGGGGCACTGAAGCTTTCTTT. Full variable domain (missing parts from reference TRBV11-2 and TRBJ1-1): EAGVAQSPRYKIIEKRQSVAFWCNPISGHATLYWYQQILGQGPKLLIQFQNNGVVDDSQLPKDRFSAERLKGVDSTLKIQPAKLEDSAVYLCASSQPGGTEAFFGQGTRLTVV.